Presented here are 5 T cell receptor beta chains from one specimen sequenced in a study of shared clonotypes between healthy human individuals. Profiled with immunoSEQ multiplex PCR; TCRdb holds only in-frame clones, not every one. This sample has fewer than 2.5 million clones, with 90% to 95% found just once. The source material was naive CD4+ T cells from PBMCs. Stated subset: CD45RA+ positively selected. The source of these receptors is a man younger than 35 in good health. Some clones in this sample may be carry-over from other donors' samples.

The chain recombines TRBV6-5 with TRBJ2-5; maybe TRBD2 (5 bases). The CDR3 extends over 15 amino acids. Germline assignment: CDR1 MNHEY and CDR2 SVGAGI. V lost 4 bases, J lost 3 bases, and 15 bases lay in between. The CDR3, as DNA: TGTGCCAGCAGTTCGGCGGAGGTTTCCAAAGAGACCCAGTACTTC. This codes for CASSSAEVSKETQYF.

This clone has a single count. The V and J genes are TRBV6-5 and TRBJ1-2; perhaps TRBD1 as D (5 bases). The CDR3 sequence is 13 residues long. From germline, CDR1 is MNHEY and CDR2 SVGAGI. V lost 6 bases, J lost 5 bases, and 13 bases lay in between. The CDR3 DNA reads TGTGCCAGCAGCAAAGGGGTGAGGTATGGCTACACCTTC. Its translation: CASSKGVRYGYTF.

This sequence joins TRBV5-8 and TRBJ2-2; 9 nucleotides match TRBD1. The CDR3 covers 16 residues. Looked up from germline, CDR1 is SGHTS and CDR2 is YDEGEE. The trim removed 4 bases at V and 2 bases at J, leaving 6 bases unmatched. The CDR3 coding sequence is TGTGCCAGCAGCAAGACAGGGGGTGGCAACACCGGGGAGCTGTTTTTT. Its translation is CASSKTGGGNTGELFF.

This chain connects TRBV4-1 to TRBJ2-7, with 10 bases identical to TRBD2. In germline, CDR1 is MGHRA, CDR2 YSYEKL. This CDR3 spans 15 amino acids. The ends lost 3 bases at V and 4 bases at J; junction bases unmatched: 6. Here the CDR3 DNA reads TGCGCCAGCAGCCATCCGACTAGCGGGTGGTACGAGCAGTACTTC. Translation gives CASSHPTSGWYEQYF.

The gene calls are TRBV10-3 and TRBJ2-1; 7 bases fit TRBD2. Germline V gene lookup returns CDR1 ENHRY and CDR2 SYGVKD. V trimming: 4 bases; J trimming: 3 bases; junction bases outside the gene matches: 9. The CDR3 covers 16 residues. This CDR3 is CAISVGGGSFYNEQFF. The CDR3 DNA sequence: TGTGCCATCAGTGTGGGTGGCGGGAGTTTCTACAATGAGCAGTTCTTC.